The 23 T cell receptor beta chains in this list originate from one sample, sequenced in a study of blood T cell repertoires in COVID-19 (TCRdb year 2020). Library method: the immunoSEQ multiplex PCR assay. As stored in TCRdb, this immuneACCESS dataset retains in-frame rearrangements with V and J assigned. A fraction of the clones does not appear; measured against another copy, unresolved V genes explain less than half of the discrepancy, and the remainder lacks a known reason. This sample is represented by hundreds of thousands of clones; more than 75% of them were singletons. The ten most abundant clones make up approximately 1.5% of the sample. Sequencing input: peripheral blood. The receptors originated from a woman between 40 and 55 years old who had recovered from COVID-19.

V and J are TRBV28 and TRBJ1-5; D may be TRBD1 (6 bases). This CDR3 is 15 amino acids long. Per germline, CDR1 MDHEN and CDR2 SYDVKM. V shed 2 bases and J shed 4 bases, with 12 bases lying between them. DNA of the CDR3: TGTGCCAGCAGTTTAGAGGACAGAGGGAATCAGCCCCAGCATTTT. Protein sequence: CASSLEDRGNQPQHF.

This clone was recorded a few times. The chain links TRBV2 to TRBJ1-5, with D uncertain. This CDR3 contains 11 residues. Germline values: CDR1 SNHLY, CDR2 FYNNEI. Trimming left V 4 bases short and J 11 bases short, with 9 bases between. The CDR3 DNA is TGTGCCAGCAGTGCAAACTTGGCCCAGCATTTT. Translating gives CASSANLAQHF. The full variable domain, in which reference TRBV2 and TRBJ1-5 provide the parts outside the CDR3, is EPEVTQTPSHQVTQMGQEVILRCVPISNHLYFYWYRQILGQKVEFLVSFYNNEISEKSEIFDDQFSVERPDGSNFTLKIRSTKLEDSAMYFCASSANLAQHFGDGTRLSIL.

The gene calls are TRBV10-2 and TRBJ1-2, with D maybe TRBD1 (6 bases). The germline gives CDR1 WSHSY, CDR2 SAAADI. Trimming took off 6 bases at V and 8 bases at J, with 22 bases between the two ends. This CDR3 is built from 15 residues. The CDR3 DNA sequence: TGCGCCAGCAGGCCCCCGGGACATCGGTACGGGGGCTACACCTTC. Residues: CASRPPGHRYGGYTF.

This clone has just a few counts. CDR3 coding DNA: TGTGCCAGCAGCCGCGACAGGACTGAAGCTTTCTTT. Protein: CASSRDRTEAFF. The chain is built from TRBV6-5 and TRBJ1-1; perhaps TRBD1 as D (6 bases). V was trimmed by 6 bases and J by 5 bases, leaving 10 bases between them. This CDR3 region has 12 residues. The germline CDR1 and CDR2 sequences are MNHEY and SVGAGI.

Ten or more counts support this clone. The rearrangement uses TRBV19 and TRBJ1-3; tentative D call: TRBD1 (6 bases). The germline V gene has CDR1 LNHDA and CDR2 SQIVND (reference sequence). CDR3 length: 16 amino acids. The V gene lost 5 bases and the J gene lost 1 base, with 15 bases spanning the gap. DNA of the CDR3: TGTGCCAGTAGTCGCAGGGGCCGGGGTTCTGGAAACACCATATATTTT. Its translation: CASSRRGRGSGNTIYF.

The chain carries TRBV7-9 and TRBJ1-4, with D unclear. Trimming stripped 5 bases from V and 1 base from J, with 11 bases between. Germline V CDR1 and CDR2: SEHNR, FQNEAQ (reference sequence). The CDR3 extends over 15 amino acids. This chain's CDR3 is CASSVEQRTNEKLFF. Written as DNA, the CDR3 is TGTGCCAGCAGCGTTGAACAGAGAACTAATGAAAAACTGTTTTTT. The complete variable domain, with remaining parts taken from reference TRBV7-9 and TRBJ1-4, reads DTGVSQNPRHKITKRGQNVTFRCDPISEHNRLYWYRQTLGQGPEFLTYFQNEAQLEKSRLLSDRFSAERPKGSFSTLEIQRTEQGDSAMYLCASSVEQRTNEKLFFGSGTQLSVL.

V gene TRBV3-1 (or the pseudogene TRBV3-2) combines with J gene TRBJ2-5, with D perhaps matching TRBD1 (6 bases). CDR3 size: 13 residues. Trimming left V 6 bases short and J 4 bases short, with 12 bases between. Germline V gene data show CDR1 as LGHDT and CDR2 as YNNKEL (reference sequence). The CDR3 loop is CASRPTGRETQYF. Here the CDR3 DNA reads TGTGCCAGCAGACCAACAGGGAGAGAGACCCAGTACTTC.

The CDR3 here is CASSEMGQEYYGYTF. The CDR3 DNA reads as TGTGCCAGCAGTGAAATGGGACAGGAATATTATGGCTACACCTTC. The chain employs TRBV6-1 and TRBJ1-2; 8 bases agree with TRBD1. Trimming cost V 2 bases and J 5 bases; bases outside gene matches: 7. The germline CDR1 and CDR2 sequences are MNHNS and SASEGT. The CDR3 covers 15 residues.

V and J are TRBV7-3 and TRBJ2-2; TRBD2 might be the D (5 bases). CDR3 size: 15 residues. Germline V CDR1 and CDR2: SGHTA, FQGTGA. Trimming shortened V by 1 base and J by 1 base, and 7 bases separated the two germline ends. CDR3 in DNA: TGTGCCAGCAGCTTAATTGGAGGGAACACCGGGGAGCTGTTTTTT. As protein: CASSLIGGNTGELFF.

The rearrangement links TRBV9 to TRBJ1-2; the D gene is possibly TRBD1 (5 bases). The V end was cut by 2 bases, the J end by 8 bases, with 16 bases between. Germline assignment: CDR1 SGDLS and CDR2 YYNGEE. The CDR3 contains 14 residues. The CDR3 spells CASSVGTPAVGYTF. Written as DNA, the CDR3 is TGTGCCAGCAGCGTCGGGACTCCTGCTGTCGGCTACACCTTC.

The CDR3, as DNA: TGCGCCAGCAGCCCCAACGGGGGCGGGGAGCTGTTTTTT. It specifies CASSPNGGGELFF. The rearrangement uses TRBV4-3 and TRBJ2-2; possibly TRBD2 for D (6 bases). The V end was cut by 4 bases, the J end by 7 bases, with 10 bases between. Germline CDR1 LGHNA, CDR2 YSLEER. This CDR3 comprises 13 residues.

The rearrangement uses TRBV7-3 and TRBJ1-4, with 9 positions matching TRBD1. V was pared by 5 bases and J by 8 bases, with 3 bases of the junction left unmatched. Per germline, CDR1 SGHTA and CDR2 FQGTGA. The CDR3 loop spans 13 amino acids. The CDR3 DNA reads TGTGCCAGCAGCGCCGGACAGGGGGAAAAACTGTTTTTT. This codes for CASSAGQGEKLFF.

J is TRBJ2-7 and V is TRBV9, with D perhaps TRBD2 (5 bases). This CDR3 has 14 amino acids. Germline V gene lookup returns CDR1 SGDLS and CDR2 YYNGEE. V lost 3 bases and J lost 0, with 10 bases in between. This CDR3 reads CASSADGNSYEQYF. Written as DNA, the CDR3 is TGTGCCAGCAGCGCGGACGGGAACTCCTACGAGCAGTACTTC.

The chain links TRBV9 to TRBJ1-3; D perhaps matches TRBD1 (6 bases). The CDR3 length is 15 residues. Per the germline V gene, CDR1 is SGDLS and CDR2 is YYNGEE. V was clipped by 0 bases and J by 0 bases, with 7 bases between them. CDR3 in DNA: TGTGCCAGCAGCGTAGAGACAGGCTCTGGAAACACCATATATTTT. Protein: CASSVETGSGNTIYF. Full variable domain (rest looked up from reference TRBV9 and TRBJ1-3): DSGVTQTPKHLITATGQRVTLRCSPRSGDLSVYWYQQSLDQGLQFLIQYYNGEERAKGNILERFSAQQFPDLHSELNLSSLELGDSALYFCASSVETGSGNTIYFGEGSWLTVV.

This clone was observed once. The chain is built from TRBV5-1 and TRBJ2-7; TRBD1 matches 7 bases. The CDR3 has 17 amino acids. Germline lookup yields CDR1 SGHRS and CDR2 YFSETQ. V lost 0 bases, J lost 6 bases, and 15 bases stayed unmatched. CDR3 DNA sequence: TGCGCCAGCAGCTTGGGGGACAGAAATATCTACGGGGCCGAGCAGTACTTC. Encoded protein: CASSLGDRNIYGAEQYF.

The chain joins TRBV27 to TRBJ2-5; the match to TRBD1 covers 7 bases. Looked up from germline, CDR1 is MNHEY and CDR2 is SMNVEV (reference sequence). With 6 bases clipped from V and 1 base from J, the junction kept 11 bases outside the gene matches. This CDR3 has 16 amino acids. CDR3 nucleotides: TGTGCCAGCAGCTCCCGGGACAGTGGGCTCCAAGAGACCCAGTACTTC. Translating it yields CASSSRDSGLQETQYF.

This chain links TRBV9 with TRBJ2-3; D is ambiguous. V lost 4 bases and J lost 3, with 3 bases in between. Germline loops: CDR1 SGDLS, CDR2 YYNGEE. The CDR3 length is 11 residues. Here the CDR3 reads CASSHTDTQYF. For the CDR3, the DNA is TGTGCCAGCAGCCATACAGATACGCAGTATTTT.

The rearrangement uses TRBV5-5 and TRBJ1-5; 9 bases map to TRBD1. V was pared by 5 bases and J by 1 base, with 4 bases of the junction left unmatched. From germline, CDR1 is SGHKS and CDR2 YYEKEE (reference sequence). The CDR3 has 15 amino acids. CDR3 nucleotides: TGTGCCAGCAGACAGGGGGCGCACAGCAATCAGCCCCAGCATTTT. Protein product: CASRQGAHSNQPQHF.

This clone came up a few times. V gene TRBV5-6 combines with J gene TRBJ1-1; D not resolved. Trimming removed 0 bases from V and 0 bases from J, with 12 bases in between. Germline V gives CDR1 SGHDT, CDR2 YYEEEE. This CDR3 is 16 amino acids long. This chain's CDR3 is CASSLAGRLMNTEAFF. In nucleotides, the CDR3 is TGTGCCAGCAGCTTGGCTGGCAGATTGATGAACACTGAAGCTTTCTTT.

This chain uses TRBV6-5 with TRBJ1-4; D gene unclear. CDR1 and CDR2 from the germline V gene are MNHEY and SVGAGI. V shed 2 bases and J shed 8 bases, with 12 bases lying between them. CDR3 length: 14 amino acids. CDR3 bases: TGTGCCAGCAGTTACGATGGCGGGAGGGAAAAACTGTTTTTT. Encoded protein: CASSYDGGREKLFF.

The chain uses TRBV4-3 and TRBJ2-3, with 13 bases aligning to TRBD2. CDR1 is LGHNA, CDR2 YSLEER, per germline. Trimming at V came to 3 bases and at J to 2 bases, leaving 11 bases not matched to a gene. The CDR3 extends over 19 amino acids. CDR3 coding DNA: TGCGCCAGCAGCCAGCTACACCAGGGACTAGCGGGGTACACAGATACGCAGTATTTT. Translated: CASSQLHQGLAGYTDTQYF.

The DNA of the CDR3 is TGTGCCAGCAGTTACTCGTGGGTAGGGCGGGCCTACGAGCAGTACTTC. Residues: CASSYSWVGRAYEQYF. The V and J genes are TRBV6-2 or TRBV6-3 and TRBJ2-7, with a weak D call TRBD2 (5 bases). Germline V gene data show CDR1 as MNHEY and CDR2 as SVGEGT. The CDR3 runs to 16 residues. Trimming cost V 0 bases and J 2 bases, with 14 bases left between them.

The rearrangement joins TRBV7-9 to TRBJ2-1, with 9 bases identical to TRBD2. This CDR3 comprises 19 residues. Trimming took 4 bases from V and 3 from J; bases not matched to a gene: 16. Germline V gene lookup returns CDR1 SEHNR and CDR2 FQNEAQ (reference sequence). CDR3 region: CASSWKRGAQLEYYNEQFF. The CDR3 DNA reads TGTGCCAGCAGCTGGAAGCGGGGGGCCCAACTTGAGTACTACAATGAGCAGTTCTTC.